The clone carrying this TCR beta chain has a handful of counts. Its antigen is as yet unknown. PCR was performed using 60 Vbeta and 13 Jbeta primers. Produced via immunoSEQ multiplex PCR; TCRdb's table is partial and in-frame only. In the table there are approximately 110,000 clones, over 65% of which are singletons. This entry belongs to a study of cytomegalovirus exposure and HLA in healthy donors. Study-level results: Whilst most TCR sequences proved rare, a subset of public TCRs occurred across many donors.

The sample was PBMCs. This clonotype was sampled from a woman aged 25 to 45 in good health and CMV-seropositive.

The CDR3 loop reads CASSYATGEGYTF. CDR3 bases: TGTGCCAGCAGTTACGCGACAGGGGAGGGCTACACCTTC. The V call is TRBV6-6, the J call TRBJ1-2; 8 nucleotides agree with TRBD1. Germline CDR1 is MNHNY and CDR2 is SVGAGI (reference sequence). V was clipped by 2 bases and J by 8 bases; unmatched bases: 4. CDR3 length: 13 amino acids.